Here is one TCR beta chain with its context. What it recognizes is unknown. The data are from a study of T cells in Graves' hyperthyroidism and ophthalmopathy. Overall study results and limits: Most thyroid clonotypes expanded above 0.001 were also detected in blood. Ophthalmopathy and stable hyperthyroidism were separated by a 13 V-J model.

Researchers took RNA transcripts and amplified the TCR beta CDR3 regions from them. First-round RT-PCR with HTBI primers amplified the TCR CDR3 region. TCRdb analysed the multiplex PCR reads with MiXCR anew, one entry per CDR3 protein. The sample lists around 190,000 distinct CDR3 sequences; approximately 17% were seen once. CDR3 size: 14 residues. From germline, CDR1 is MNHEY and CDR2 SVGEGT. V was trimmed by 5 bases and J by 3 bases, leaving 14 bases between them. Diagnoses were established using clinical symptoms, serum thyroxine and TRAb, thyroid ultrasound and orbital computed tomography. The sequenced sample consisted of blood. The gene calls are TRBV6-2 or TRBV6-3 and TRBJ2-7; D perhaps matches TRBD1 (6 bases). This TCR was sampled from a woman aged 50 to 60 with Graves' hyperthyroidism. The CDR3 bases are TGTGCCAGCAGTCACCGGGACACCCACTACGAGCAGTACTTC. Encoded protein: CASSHRDTHYEQYF.